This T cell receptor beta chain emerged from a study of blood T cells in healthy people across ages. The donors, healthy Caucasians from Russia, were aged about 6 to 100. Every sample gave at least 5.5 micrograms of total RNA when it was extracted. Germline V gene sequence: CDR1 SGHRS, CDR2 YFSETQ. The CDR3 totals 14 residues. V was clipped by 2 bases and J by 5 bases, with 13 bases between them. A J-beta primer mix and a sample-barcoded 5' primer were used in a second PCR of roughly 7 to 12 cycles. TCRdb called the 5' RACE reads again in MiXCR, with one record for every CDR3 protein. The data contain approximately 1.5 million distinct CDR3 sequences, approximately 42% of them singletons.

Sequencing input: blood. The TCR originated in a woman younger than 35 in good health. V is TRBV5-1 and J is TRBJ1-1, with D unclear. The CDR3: CASSLGSMFTEAFF. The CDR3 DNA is TGCGCCAGCAGCTTAGGCTCTATGTTTACTGAAGCTTTCTTT.